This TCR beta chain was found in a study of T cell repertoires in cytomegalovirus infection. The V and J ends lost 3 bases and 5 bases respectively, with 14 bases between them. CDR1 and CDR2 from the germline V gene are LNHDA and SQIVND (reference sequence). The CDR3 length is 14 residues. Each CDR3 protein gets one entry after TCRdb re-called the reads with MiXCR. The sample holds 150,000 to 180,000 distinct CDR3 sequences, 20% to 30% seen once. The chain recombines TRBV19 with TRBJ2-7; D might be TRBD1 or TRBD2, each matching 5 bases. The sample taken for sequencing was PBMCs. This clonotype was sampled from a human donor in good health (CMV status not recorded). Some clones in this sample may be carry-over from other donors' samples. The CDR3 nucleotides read TGTGCCAGTAGTATTGGGACCGGGCACAACGAGCAGTACTTC. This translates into CASSIGTGHNEQYF.